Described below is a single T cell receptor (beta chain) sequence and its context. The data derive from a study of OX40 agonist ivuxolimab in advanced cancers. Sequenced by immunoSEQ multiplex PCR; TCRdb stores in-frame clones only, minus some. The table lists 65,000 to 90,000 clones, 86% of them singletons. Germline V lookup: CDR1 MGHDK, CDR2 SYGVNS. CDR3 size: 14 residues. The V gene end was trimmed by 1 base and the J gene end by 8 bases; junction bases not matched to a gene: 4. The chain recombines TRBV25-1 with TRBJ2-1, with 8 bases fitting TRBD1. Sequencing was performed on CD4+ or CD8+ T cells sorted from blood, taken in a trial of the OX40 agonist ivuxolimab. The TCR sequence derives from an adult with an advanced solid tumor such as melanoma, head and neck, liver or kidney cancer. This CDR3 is CASSEWSGGDEQFF. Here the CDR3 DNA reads TGTGCCAGCAGTGAATGGTCAGGGGGCGATGAGCAGTTCTTC.